The 2 T cell receptor beta chains below all came from one sample that was sequenced in a study of CD8 T cells in ankylosing spondylitis. Study-wide results and limits: A motif in TCR beta, a set of roughly 8 highly homologous variants, appeared characteristic of ankylosing spondylitis blood.

These TCRs are of unknown antigen specificity. MiXCR, run by TCRdb on the 5' RACE reads, gives a single entry per CDR3 protein. Of 750,000 to 850,000 distinct CDR3 sequences in the sample, 10% to 15% are singletons; the top ten hold approximately 0.46%. Material: blood, either unsorted or a sorted T cell fraction (not recorded which). All receptors come from a male donor with ankylosing spondylitis.

The V gene is TRBV20-1, the J gene TRBJ1-6; 7 nucleotides align to TRBD1. Trimming removed 3 bases from V and 8 bases from J; junction bases left unmatched: 7. In germline, CDR1 is DFQATT, CDR2 SNEGSKA (reference sequence). This CDR3 contains 14 residues. CDR3 protein: CSASRAGGDSPLHF. The CDR3 DNA reads TGCAGTGCTAGCCGAGCAGGGGGTGATTCACCCCTCCACTTT.

The chain joins TRBV19 to TRBJ2-1; TRBD2 agrees at 7 bases. From germline, CDR1 is LNHDA and CDR2 SQIVND (reference sequence). The CDR3 runs to 16 residues. V lost 2 bases and J lost 0; bases outside the gene matches: 4. The CDR3 nucleotides read TGTGCCAGTAGTATAACTAGCGTTAGCTCCTACAATGAGCAGTTCTTC. It is translated as CASSITSVSSYNEQFF.